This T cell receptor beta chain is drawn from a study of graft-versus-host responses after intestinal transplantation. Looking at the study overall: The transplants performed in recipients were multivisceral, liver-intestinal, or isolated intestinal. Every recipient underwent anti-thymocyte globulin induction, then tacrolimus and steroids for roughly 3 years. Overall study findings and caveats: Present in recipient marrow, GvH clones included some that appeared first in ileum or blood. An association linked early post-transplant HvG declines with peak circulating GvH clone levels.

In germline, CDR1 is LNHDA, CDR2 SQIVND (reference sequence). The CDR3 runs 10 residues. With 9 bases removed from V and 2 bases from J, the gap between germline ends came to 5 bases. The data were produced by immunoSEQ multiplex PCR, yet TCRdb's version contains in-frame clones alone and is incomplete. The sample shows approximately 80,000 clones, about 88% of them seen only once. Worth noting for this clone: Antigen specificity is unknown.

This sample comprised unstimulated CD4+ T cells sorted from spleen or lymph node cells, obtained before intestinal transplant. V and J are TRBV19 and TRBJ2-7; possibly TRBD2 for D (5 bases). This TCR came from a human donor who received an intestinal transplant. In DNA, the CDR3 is TGTGCCAGGACTACCTACGAGCAGTACTTC. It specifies CARTTYEQYF.